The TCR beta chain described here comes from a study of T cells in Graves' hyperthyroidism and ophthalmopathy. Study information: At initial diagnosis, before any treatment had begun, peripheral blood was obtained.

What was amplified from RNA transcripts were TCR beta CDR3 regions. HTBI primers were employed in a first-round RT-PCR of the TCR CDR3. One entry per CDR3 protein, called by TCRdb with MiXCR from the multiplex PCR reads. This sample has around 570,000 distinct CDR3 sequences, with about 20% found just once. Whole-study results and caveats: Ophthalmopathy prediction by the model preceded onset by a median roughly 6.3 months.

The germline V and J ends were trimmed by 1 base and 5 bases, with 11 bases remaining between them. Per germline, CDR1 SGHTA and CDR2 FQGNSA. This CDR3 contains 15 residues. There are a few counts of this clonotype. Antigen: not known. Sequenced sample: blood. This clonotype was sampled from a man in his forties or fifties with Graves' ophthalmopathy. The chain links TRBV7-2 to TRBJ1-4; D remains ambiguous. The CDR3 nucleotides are TGTGCCAGCAGCTTAGGCCGGCGCCCGAATGAAAAACTGTTTTTT. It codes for CASSLGRRPNEKLFF.